The rows below give T cell receptor beta chains drawn from one sample of a study of blood T cell repertoires in COVID-19. Measured with immunoSEQ multiplex PCR; TCRdb has only the in-frame clones, and not every one. The repertoire holds about 120,000 clones, 85% to 90% seen once, with roughly 11% in the top ten. The source material was peripheral blood. The receptors come from a man aged 80 or over with acute or convalescent COVID-19. Both conserved end residues are part of each CDR3. D genes are given only for firm matches. Only some rows state a clone size, as once, few, many or a class for expanded clones.

size	V	J	D	CDR3	DNA
few	TRBV29-1	TRBJ2-3	NA	CSVEGSGSTDTQYF	TGCAGCGTTGAAGGGTCAGGAAGCACAGATACGCAGTATTTT
NA	TRBV28	TRBJ2-7	NA	CASSFRPGSGISRGYEQYF	TGTGCCAGCAGTTTCCGCCCCGGAAGCGGGATTTCCAGGGGCTACGAGCAGTACTTC
NA	TRBV19	TRBJ1-5	NA	CASSPGVGGNQPQHF	TGTGCCAGTAGCCCCGGTGTCGGGGGCAATCAGCCCCAGCATTTT
NA	TRBV19	TRBJ1-5	NA	CASSPGRGSQPQHF	TGTGCCAGTAGCCCTGGGAGGGGGAGTCAGCCCCAGCATTTT
NA	TRBV5-1	TRBJ2-7	NA	CASSLSLGSYEQYF	TGCGCCAGCAGCTTGAGTCTCGGGTCCTACGAGCAGTACTTC
NA	TRBV3-1/TRBV3-2	TRBJ1-4	TRBD1	CASSQVWATGRGQMNEKLFF	TGTGCCAGCAGCCAAGTTTGGGCTACCGGAAGGGGGCAAATGAATGAAAAACTGTTTTTT
NA	TRBV5-1	TRBJ1-5	NA	CASSFGSGNNQPQHF	TGCGCCAGCAGCTTCGGATCAGGGAACAATCAGCCCCAGCATTTT
few	TRBV19	TRBJ1-2	NA	CASSIQGPNYGYTF	TGTGCCAGTAGTATCCAGGGCCCTAACTATGGCTACACCTTC
NA	TRBV18	TRBJ1-4	NA	CASSDTWDEKLFF	TGTGCCAGCTCGGACACATGGGATGAAAAACTGTTTTTT
few	TRBV9	TRBJ2-1	TRBD2	CASSVDPSGGSGEQFF	TGTGCCAGCAGCGTAGATCCTAGCGGGGGGTCAGGGGAGCAGTTCTTC
once	TRBV7-9	TRBJ1-2	NA	CASSLESAGITYGYTF	TGTGCCAGCAGCTTAGAATCAGCAGGGATTACCTATGGCTACACCTTC
NA	TRBV6-5	TRBJ1-1	TRBD1	CASSGQGLTEAFF	TGTGCCTCGAGTGGACAGGGGTTGACTGAAGCTTTCTTT
few	TRBV5-5	TRBJ2-7	NA	CASSLGPGIFYEQYF	TGTGCCAGCAGCTTGGGGCCGGGAATATTCTACGAGCAGTACTTC
NA	TRBV7-2	TRBJ2-7	TRBD2	CASSLTSGGPYEQYF	TGTGCCAGCAGCTTAACATCGGGAGGTCCTTACGAGCAGTACTTC
NA	TRBV19	TRBJ1-2	TRBD1	CASRTRDRGNGYTF	TGTGCCAGTAGAACCCGGGACAGGGGCAACGGCTACACCTTC
NA	TRBV6-6	TRBJ1-1	NA	CASSGANTEAFF	TGTGCCAGCAGTGGGGCCAACACTGAAGCTTTCTTT
NA	TRBV9	TRBJ1-2	NA	CASSVGEGRYYGYTF	TGTGCCAGCAGCGTAGGGGAGGGTCGTTACTATGGCTACACCTTC
few	TRBV5-1	TRBJ2-3	NA	CASSGGPSTDTQYF	TGCGCCAGCAGCGGAGGCCCCAGCACAGATACGCAGTATTTT
NA	TRBV18	TRBJ2-7	NA	CASSLRRLVGAYEQYF	TGTGCCAGCTCCCTACGAAGACTAGTGGGCGCCTACGAGCAGTACTTC
once	TRBV9	TRBJ1-2	TRBD1	CASSVADRGSVGYTF	TGTGCCAGCAGCGTAGCGGACAGGGGGTCGGTTGGCTACACCTTC
NA	TRBV9	TRBJ1-1	TRBD1	CASSVLTGTTEAFF	TGTGCCAGCAGCGTCTTGACAGGGACGACTGAAGCTTTCTTT
NA	TRBV4-2	TRBJ2-5	TRBD2	CASSQSASGEETQYF	TGTGCCAGCAGCCAATCAGCTAGCGGGGAAGAGACCCAGTACTTC
few	TRBV11-2	TRBJ2-7	TRBD2	CASSLGLAGVGEQYF	TGTGCCAGCAGCTTAGGACTAGCGGGAGTAGGGGAGCAGTACTTC
NA	TRBV19	TRBJ2-1	TRBD2	CASSIEGLAGPSEQFF	TGTGCCAGTAGTATAGAAGGACTAGCGGGACCGAGCGAGCAGTTCTTC
NA	TRBV5-1	TRBJ1-4	TRBD1	CASRTGGEATNEKLFF	TGCGCCAGCAGAACAGGGGGGGAAGCAACTAATGAAAAACTGTTTTTT
NA	TRBV7-2	TRBJ2-1	NA	CASSPGYNEQFF	TGTGCCAGCAGCCCGGGCTACAATGAGCAGTTCTTC
NA	TRBV30	TRBJ1-1	TRBD1	CAWTQGEWTEAFF	TGTGCCTGGACCCAGGGGGAGTGGACTGAAGCTTTCTTT
NA	TRBV3-1/TRBV3-2	TRBJ1-2	TRBD1	CASSQTTGGGGYTF	TGTGCCAGCAGCCAAACCACAGGGGGCGGTGGCTACACCTTC
once	TRBV5-6	TRBJ1-2	TRBD1	CASSLLDRAGYTF	TGTGCCAGCAGCTTGTTGGACAGGGCTGGCTACACCTTC